Below are 31 T cell receptor beta chains sequenced from a single sample in a study of blood T cell repertoires in COVID-19. Using immunoSEQ multiplex PCR, the repertoire was profiled, and TCRdb retains in-frame clones only, with some absent. Of some 140,000 clones in the sample, 70% to 80% are singletons; the top ten hold 10% to 11%. Sample: peripheral blood. Every receptor here comes from a human donor in a cohort sampled during active COVID-19.

The chain uses TRBV2 and TRBJ1-6, with D possibly matching TRBD1 (5 bases). The length of the CDR3 is 15 residues. Trimming removed 0 bases from V and 8 bases from J, with 11 bases in between. In germline, CDR1 is SNHLY, CDR2 FYNNEI. CDR3 bases: TGTGCCAGCAGTGAAGCAGACAGAGCCTATTCACCCCTCCACTTT. It yields the protein CASSEADRAYSPLHF.

The CDR3 here is CASGSSGGATDTQYF. The CDR3 DNA reads as TGTGCCAGCGGGAGTAGCGGGGGAGCTACAGATACGCAGTATTTT. The chain links TRBV6-4 to TRBJ2-3, with 9 bases aligning to TRBD2. CDR1 is MRHNA and CDR2 is SNTAGT in the germline V gene. The CDR3 sequence is 15 residues long. The V segment lost 8 bases and the J segment 3 bases; nucleotides outside the gene matches: 9.

This rearrangement joins TRBV5-1 to TRBJ1-1; D gene unclear. The CDR3 sequence is 16 residues long. The germline V gene has CDR1 SGHRS and CDR2 YFSETQ. Trimming left V 0 bases short and J 1 base short, with 13 bases between. Here the CDR3 reads CASSLAGSGTNTEAFF. CDR3 in DNA: TGCGCCAGCAGCTTGGCCGGATCGGGAACGAACACTGAAGCTTTCTTT.

This clone has a count of ten or more. The rearrangement links TRBV11-3 to TRBJ1-6; TRBD1 agrees at 7 bases. The V segment lost 4 bases and the J segment 7 bases; nucleotides outside the gene matches: 4. The CDR3 extends over 14 amino acids. CDR1 and CDR2 from the germline V gene are SGHNT and YENEEA. CDR3 sequence: CASSSGTVNSPLHF. The CDR3 bases are TGTGCCAGCAGCTCCGGGACAGTCAATTCACCCCTCCACTTT.

The genes are TRBV4-1 and TRBJ2-7, with D perhaps TRBD1 (6 bases). The V gene lost 3 bases and the J gene lost 0 bases, with 18 bases spanning the gap. In germline, CDR1 is MGHRA, CDR2 YSYEKL. The CDR3 runs 17 residues. CDR3 protein: CASSHTTGTRSSYEQYF. The CDR3 DNA sequence: TGCGCCAGCAGCCACACGACCGGGACACGAAGCTCCTACGAGCAGTACTTC.

This chain uses TRBV3-1 (or the pseudogene TRBV3-2) with TRBJ2-2, with D perhaps being TRBD1 or TRBD2 (7 bases each). This CDR3 spans 16 amino acids. The V gene's germline CDR1 is LGHDT and CDR2 YNNKEL (reference sequence). Trimming took off 11 bases at V and 5 bases at J, with 24 bases between the two ends. The CDR3, as DNA: TGTGCCCGCACCCAAGGGGGCGGGGGAAGAACCGGGGAGCTGTTTTTT. It specifies CARTQGGGGRTGELFF.

J is TRBJ1-1 and V is TRBV7-9; D is possibly TRBD1 (6 bases). Deletions cut 4 bases from V and 1 base from J, with 10 bases between. The CDR3 consists of 14 residues. Per germline, CDR1 SEHNR and CDR2 FQNEAQ (reference sequence). The CDR3 DNA sequence: TGTGCCAGCAGCTCCCTGGACAGGAACACTGAAGCTTTCTTT. Residues: CASSSLDRNTEAFF.

The chain employs TRBV6-6 and TRBJ1-1; 10 nucleotides line up with TRBD1. Trimming removed 4 bases from V and 5 bases from J; junction bases left unmatched: 7. This CDR3 comprises 15 residues. The V gene's germline CDR1 is MNHNY and CDR2 SVGAGI (reference sequence). CDR3 sequence reads: CASSSDRGQRTEAFF. DNA of the CDR3: TGTGCCAGCAGTTCAGACAGGGGGCAGCGTACTGAAGCTTTCTTT.

The CDR3 DNA follows: TGTGCCAGCAGCCCCGAGGCGGACAATCAGCCCCAGCATTTT. Its protein is CASSPEADNQPQHF. This chain joins TRBV28 and TRBJ1-5; D remains ambiguous. This CDR3 is built from 14 residues. Germline-derived CDR1 and CDR2 are MDHEN and SYDVKM. V was shortened by 6 bases and J by 3 bases, with 12 bases between the two germline ends.

This clone was seen more than once but under ten times. This sequence joins TRBV3-1 (or the pseudogene TRBV3-2) and TRBJ2-1; TRBD2 aligns across 11 bases. Germline V gives CDR1 LGHDT, CDR2 YNNKEL (reference sequence). V trimming: 6 bases; J trimming: 6 bases; junction bases outside the gene matches: 7. This CDR3 has 15 residues. The CDR3 bases are TGTGCCAGCAGTCATGGACTAGCGGGCATCAATGAGCAGTTCTTC. Its protein product is CASSHGLAGINEQFF.

The rearrangement uses TRBV6-6 and TRBJ1-3; D is possibly TRBD1 (6 bases). CDR1 is MNHNY, CDR2 SVGAGI, per germline (reference sequence). The germline V and J ends were trimmed by 3 bases and 4 bases, with 7 bases remaining between them. The CDR3 spans 13 residues. The CDR3 loop reads CASSYDRGNTIYF. The DNA of the CDR3 is TGTGCCAGCAGTTATGACAGGGGAAACACCATATATTTT.

This clone was observed once. The CDR3: CASSLDLSGGPSSTDTQYF. In DNA, the CDR3 is TGTGCCAGCAGCTTAGACCTTAGCGGGGGGCCATCGAGCACAGATACGCAGTATTTT. The V and J genes are TRBV11-2 and TRBJ2-3; 10 bases align to TRBD2. Germline lookup yields CDR1 SGHAT and CDR2 FQNNGV. The CDR3 is 19 residues long. V lost 0 bases, J lost 0 bases, and 9 bases stayed unmatched.

V usage is TRBV7-9 and J usage is TRBJ1-5; tentatively, D is TRBD1 (6 bases). Trimming stripped 5 bases from V and 5 bases from J, with 13 bases between. Germline CDR1 reads SEHNR; CDR2 reads FQNEAQ (reference sequence). The CDR3 contains 14 residues. CDR3 coding DNA: TGTGCCAGCAGCCTGGGGGGGCAGGATCAGCCCCAGCATTTT. Residues: CASSLGGQDQPQHF.

V and J are TRBV6-5 and TRBJ2-7; TRBD1 agrees at 11 bases. The CDR3 totals 12 residues. The germline V gene has CDR1 MNHEY and CDR2 SVGAGI. Trimming at V came to 10 bases and at J to 6 bases, leaving 5 bases not matched to a gene. CDR3 DNA sequence: TGTGCCACAGCCGGGACAGGGGGCGAGCAGTACTTC. As protein: CATAGTGGEQYF.

V gene TRBV6-5 combines with J gene TRBJ1-3; TRBD1 aligns across 8 bases. The CDR3 totals 16 residues. The germline CDR1 and CDR2 sequences are MNHEY and SVGAGI. V lost 2 bases to trimming and J lost 2 bases; unmatched junction nucleotides: 5. Written as DNA, the CDR3 is TGTGCCAGCAGTTACAGCGAGACAGGGGCTGGAAACACCATATATTTT. Translated: CASSYSETGAGNTIYF.

V and J are TRBV19 and TRBJ2-7; D not certain. Germline loops: CDR1 LNHDA, CDR2 SQIVND (reference sequence). The CDR3 consists of 15 residues. The germline V and J ends were trimmed by 8 bases and 2 bases, with 19 bases remaining between them. CDR3 DNA: TGTGCCAGTCGTCGGAAAGACATAACCACCTACGAGCAGTACTTC. Its protein product is CASRRKDITTYEQYF.

This clone was picked up one time. The chain has TRBV7-8 and TRBJ2-1; a possible D gene is TRBD1 (5 bases). V lost 5 bases, J lost 6 bases, and 11 bases lay in between. The germline gives CDR1 SGHVS, CDR2 FQNEAQ. This CDR3 contains 13 residues. CDR3: CASSERGFNEQFF. In DNA, the CDR3 is TGTGCCAGCAGCGAAAGGGGCTTCAATGAGCAGTTCTTC.

The chain joins TRBV5-8 to TRBJ1-2; D possibly corresponds to TRBD1 (6 bases). V was shortened by 1 base and J by 8 bases, with 15 bases between the two germline ends. The CDR3 sequence is 14 residues long. Germline-derived CDR1 and CDR2 are SGHTS and YDEGEE. The CDR3 region is CASSLWTEREGYTF. DNA of the CDR3: TGTGCCAGCAGCTTGTGGACAGAAAGAGAGGGCTACACCTTC. Full variable domain (missing parts from reference TRBV5-8 and TRBJ1-2): EAGVTQSPTHLIKTRGQQATLRCSPISGHTSVYWYQQALGLGLQFLLWYDEGEERNRGNFPPRFSGRQFPNYSSELNVNALELEDSALYLCASSLWTEREGYTFGSGTRLTVV.

In this sample, this clone turned up once. This chain uses TRBV7-3 with TRBJ2-7, with 11 bases fitting TRBD2. This CDR3 is built from 15 residues. Looked up from germline, CDR1 is SGHTA and CDR2 is FQGTGA. V trimming: 6 bases; J trimming: 0 bases; junction bases outside the gene matches: 4. CDR3 loop: CASSTSGGSSYEQYF. The CDR3 DNA is TGTGCCAGCAGTACTAGCGGGGGAAGCTCCTACGAGCAGTACTTC.

This clone turned up a few times. The chain is built from TRBV6-5 and TRBJ1-6; 8 nucleotides match TRBD1. Per the germline V gene, CDR1 is MNHEY and CDR2 is SVGAGI. The V and J ends lost 0 bases and 18 bases, in that order; junction bases with no gene match: 10. The CDR3 length is 14 residues. The CDR3 protein is CASSYSRGGTGYHF. The CDR3 DNA reads TGTGCCAGCAGTTACTCGAGGGGAGGGACAGGCTACCACTTT.

V and J are TRBV24-1 and TRBJ2-6, with 9 positions matching TRBD1. V shed 6 bases and J 0 bases; nucleotides not matched to a gene: 8. Germline V gene data show CDR1 as KGHDR and CDR2 as SFDVKD. This CDR3 is 18 amino acids long. CDR3 nucleotides: TGTGCCACCAGTCCTACAGGGGGCCCCGTCTCTGGGGCCAACGTCCTGACTTTC. Its translation: CATSPTGGPVSGANVLTF.

This clone was counted ten times or more. This chain connects TRBV21-1 to TRBJ1-1; the table's TRBD1 call for D was not verified on the DNA. TRBV21-1 is recorded as a pseudogene. The CDR3 consists of 14 residues. The CDR3 loop reads CASSLTGLNTEAFF. The CDR3 bases are TGTGCCAGCAGCCTGACAGGGCTGAACACTGAAGCTTTCTTT.

There are a few counts of this clone. V is TRBV7-9 and J is TRBJ1-2, with D tentatively TRBD1 (6 bases). V was trimmed by 5 bases and J by 8 bases, leaving 12 bases between them. Looked up from germline, CDR1 is SEHNR and CDR2 is FQNEAQ (reference sequence). CDR3 length: 12 residues. The DNA of the CDR3 is TGTGCCAGCAGCCGGGACACAGGGGGCTACACCTTC. Its translation: CASSRDTGGYTF. Full variable domain (outside the CDR3, taken from reference TRBV7-9 and TRBJ1-2): DTGVSQNPRHKITKRGQNVTFRCDPISEHNRLYWYRQTLGQGPEFLTYFQNEAQLEKSRLLSDRFSAERPKGSFSTLEIQRTEQGDSAMYLCASSRDTGGYTFGSGTRLTVV.

J is TRBJ2-5 and V is TRBV25-1; tentative D call: TRBD1 (6 bases). The CDR3 length is 14 residues. Germline-derived CDR1 and CDR2 are MGHDK and SYGVNS. CDR3 amino acids: CVWTASKYQETQYF. In DNA, the CDR3 is TGTGTCTGGACAGCGAGCAAGTACCAAGAGACCCAGTACTTC.

The chain couples TRBV10-2 to TRBJ1-1; no firm D call. The germline V gene has CDR1 WSHSY and CDR2 SAAADI. The V end lost 3 bases, the J end lost 2 bases, and 7 bases lay between the germline ends. CDR3 length equals 13 residues. CDR3 DNA: TGCGCCAGCAGTGAAACGGGAAACACTGAAGCTTTCTTT. It codes for CASSETGNTEAFF.

V is TRBV4-1 and J is TRBJ2-1, with TRBD2 matching 8 bases. The CDR3 sequence is 14 residues long. V dropped 3 bases and J dropped 9; count of bases not matched to a gene: 7. Germline values: CDR1 MGHRA, CDR2 YSYEKL. CDR3: CASSQPGGYVEQFF. CDR3 DNA: TGCGCCAGCAGCCAGCCGGGGGGGTATGTTGAGCAGTTCTTC.

This chain links TRBV27 with TRBJ1-1; weak D call: TRBD1 (6 bases). Germline V CDR1 and CDR2: MNHEY, SMNVEV (reference sequence). V was cut by 3 bases and J by 4 bases, with 12 bases left in between. This CDR3 contains 14 residues. The CDR3 region is CASSFGGKGTEAFF. The CDR3 bases are TGTGCCAGCAGTTTTGGGGGCAAAGGCACTGAAGCTTTCTTT.

The chain employs TRBV3-1 (or the pseudogene TRBV3-2) and TRBJ1-4, with no clear D. The ends were cut back, 4 bases at V and 8 bases at J, with 14 bases in the middle. The CDR3 sequence is 14 residues long. Germline CDR1 is LGHDT and CDR2 is YNNKEL (reference sequence). The CDR3 sequence: CASSRWTGKEKLFF. For the CDR3, the DNA is TGTGCCAGCAGCCGCTGGACGGGGAAAGAAAAACTGTTTTTT.

This sequence joins TRBV6-6 and TRBJ1-4, with D possibly TRBD1 on 6 matching bases. This CDR3 contains 16 residues. V gave up 4 bases and J gave up 2 bases, with 14 bases separating them. Germline CDR1 reads MNHNY; CDR2 reads SVGAGI (reference sequence). CDR3 DNA: TGTGCCAGCAGTTGGGACACCCAACCGACTAATGAAAAACTGTTTTTT. Amino acid sequence: CASSWDTQPTNEKLFF.

A few counts support this clone. The CDR3 DNA is TGTGCCAGCAGCCCACGAACCCAGCGGACGGCGAACACTGAAGCTTTCTTT. Translation: CASSPRTQRTANTEAFF. V usage is TRBV7-8 and J usage is TRBJ1-1; D is undetermined. The germline gives CDR1 SGHVS, CDR2 FQNEAQ. V lost 5 bases to trimming and J lost 1 base, with 20 bases between them. This CDR3 contains 17 residues.

The chain joins TRBV7-8 to TRBJ1-6, with a weak D call TRBD1 (6 bases). Germline CDR1 reads SGHVS; CDR2 reads FQNEAQ. V lost 5 bases and J lost 7, with 15 bases in between. The CDR3 has 15 residues. In DNA form, the CDR3 reads TGTGCCAGCAGCCGGAGGACAGCTCAAAATTCACCCCTCCACTTT. Translated, it gives CASSRRTAQNSPLHF.